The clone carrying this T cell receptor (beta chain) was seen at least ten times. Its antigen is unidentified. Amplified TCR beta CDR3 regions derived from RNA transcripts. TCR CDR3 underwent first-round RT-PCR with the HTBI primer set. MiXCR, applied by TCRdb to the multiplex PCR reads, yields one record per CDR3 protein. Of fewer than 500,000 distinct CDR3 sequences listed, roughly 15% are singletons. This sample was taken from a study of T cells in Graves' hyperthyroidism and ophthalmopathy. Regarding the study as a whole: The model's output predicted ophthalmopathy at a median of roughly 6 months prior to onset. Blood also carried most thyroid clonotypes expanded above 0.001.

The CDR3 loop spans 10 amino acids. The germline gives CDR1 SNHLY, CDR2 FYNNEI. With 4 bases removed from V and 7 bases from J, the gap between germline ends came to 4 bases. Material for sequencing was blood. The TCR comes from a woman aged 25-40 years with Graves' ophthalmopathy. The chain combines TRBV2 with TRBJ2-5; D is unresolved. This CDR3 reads CASSVLTQYF. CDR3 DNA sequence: TGTGCCAGCAGTGTATTGACCCAGTACTTC.